This TCR beta chain was recovered during a study of shared clonotypes between healthy human individuals. V was cut by 5 bases and J by 5 bases, with 12 bases left in between. Germline V gene data show CDR1 as SGHTA and CDR2 as FQGTGA. This CDR3 has 13 amino acids. Method: immunoSEQ multiplex PCR; TCRdb's copy keeps in-frame clones and lacks some. The sample carries approximately 460,000 clones, roughly four fifths recorded once. The specimen was PBMCs. The receptor's source is a woman aged 40 to 55 in good health. Some clones in this sample may be carry-over from other donors' samples. The chain uses TRBV7-3 and TRBJ2-5; D may be TRBD2 (6 bases). In DNA, the CDR3 is TGTGCCAGCAGCCCTGGAGGGAGGGAGACCCAGTACTTC. It encodes CASSPGGRETQYF.